This T cell receptor beta chain was recovered during a study of T cell clonality in common variable immunodeficiency. Study conclusions and caveats: Reportedly, TCR beta sequences from common variable immunodeficiency showed fewer deletions and N-nucleotide insertions. TCRbeta clonality was increased in CVID versus healthy controls.

The CDR3 consists of 14 residues. Germline V gives CDR1 GTSNPN, CDR2 SVGIG (reference sequence). Trimming cost V 5 bases and J 4 bases; bases outside gene matches: 5. Diagnosis required reduced IgG, IgA and/or IgM with specific antibody deficiency. CVID subjects were about 14 female and 25 to 35 male, aged about 8 to 70. There are many counts of this clone. The antigen is not known. Read data end 3 residues before the CDR3 end; the end is taken from the germline J gene. Repertoires were generated with immunoSEQ multiplex PCR, while TCRdb's copy carries only in-frame clones and drops some. The repertoire consists of over 15,000 clones, none detected only once.

This receptor was taken from a human donor with common variable immunodeficiency. V usage is TRBV30 and J usage is TRBJ2-3, with 11 bases matching TRBD1. Source material: peripheral blood mononuclear cells. The sequenced CDR3 bases are TGTGCCTGGTCCGGGACAGGGGGAGCAGATACG. This sequence encodes CAWSGTGGADT. In full, the CDR3 is CAWSGTGGADTQYF.